Listed below are T cell receptor beta chains from one sample, sequenced in a study of molecular identifiers for immune sequencing clone quantification. TCRdb called the PCR reads again in MiXCR, with one record for every CDR3 protein. The sample shows fewer than 350,000 distinct CDR3 sequences, about a fifth of them seen only once. The sequencing sample was made of naive CD8+ T cells from blood, with Jurkat cell RNA spiked in. The receptors stem from a human donor in good health. Some libraries in this study had Jurkat cell RNA spiked in. Each CDR3 is given with its conserved first and last residue. D genes are given only for firm matches. Clone size, where shown, is once, few, many, or a class for clones that have expanded.

D gene,V gene,clone size,J gene,CDR3 protein,CDR3 DNA
-,TRBV7-9,many,TRBJ1-4,CASSLINAANEKLFF,TGTGCCAGCAGCTTAATTAACGCGGCTAATGAAAAACTGTTTTTT
TRBD1,TRBV6-6,many,TRBJ1-2,CASSYVAGGVGYGYTF,TGTGCCAGCAGTTACGTCGCAGGGGGCGTCGGCTATGGCTACACCTTC
TRBD2,TRBV5-1,many,TRBJ2-5,CASSLLSGSQETQYF,TGCGCCAGCAGCCTCCTAAGCGGGAGCCAAGAGACCCAGTACTTC
TRBD1,TRBV7-9,many,TRBJ2-4,CASSLAGQGQYF,TGTGCCAGCAGCTTAGCGGGACAGGGACAGTACTTC
-,TRBV27,-,TRBJ2-7,CASNPVQGSSYEQYF,TGTGCCAGCAACCCGGTGCAGGGAAGCTCCTACGAGCAGTACTTC
-,TRBV5-5,many,TRBJ1-1,CASSFSGLANTEAFF,TGTGCCAGCAGCTTTTCCGGCCTCGCGAACACTGAAGCTTTCTTT
TRBD2,TRBV13,many,TRBJ2-1,CASSHHSGAVTEQFF,TGTGCCAGCAGCCACCATAGCGGGGCCGTCACCGAGCAGTTCTTC
-,TRBV19,many,TRBJ2-1,CASSLALYNEQFF,TGTGCCAGTAGTCTCGCCCTTTACAATGAGCAGTTCTTC
-,TRBV4-3,-,TRBJ2-7,CASSQGFGSGSYEQYF,TGCGCCAGCAGCCAAGGGTTCGGTAGCGGAAGCTACGAGCAGTACTTC
-,TRBV7-9,many,TRBJ2-1,CASGRGADEQFF,TGTGCCAGCGGACGGGGGGCCGATGAGCAGTTCTTC
TRBD1,TRBV4-3,many,TRBJ1-2,CASSQGTGSYGYTF,TGCGCCAGCAGCCAGGGGACAGGGAGCTATGGCTACACCTTC
TRBD2,TRBV9,many,TRBJ2-3,CASSVSGESDTQYF,TGTGCCAGCAGCGTTAGCGGGGAGTCAGATACGCAGTATTTT
-,TRBV5-6,few,TRBJ2-7,CASSCGTAYEQYF,TGTGCCAGCAGCTGCGGGACGGCCTACGAGCAGTACTTC
-,TRBV18,few,TRBJ2-7,CASSPASDEQYF,TGTGCCAGCTCACCCGCGAGCGACGAGCAGTACTTC
-,TRBV12-3/TRBV12-4,many,TRBJ2-6,CAKTGRGANVLTF,TGTGCCAAGACGGGGCGTGGGGCCAACGTCCTGACTTTC
TRBD2,TRBV27,many,TRBJ2-1,CASSFPGGGDEQFF,TGTGCCAGCAGTTTTCCGGGGGGAGGGGATGAGCAGTTCTTC
-,TRBV9,many,TRBJ2-3,CASSVGEGPDTQYF,TGTGCCAGCAGCGTAGGAGAAGGGCCCGATACGCAGTATTTT
TRBD1,TRBV30,-,TRBJ1-1,CASVDRGPEAFF,TGTGCCTCCGTGGACAGGGGGCCCGAAGCTTTCTTT
-,TRBV27,many,TRBJ1-2,CASSLGQGITGYTF,TGTGCCAGCAGTTTAGGGCAGGGGATCACTGGCTACACCTTC
-,TRBV5-8,many,TRBJ2-4,CASSFYLAKNIQYF,TGTGCCAGCAGCTTTTACCTAGCCAAAAACATTCAGTACTTC
-,TRBV7-2,many,TRBJ2-1,CASSLDVFSSYNEQFF,TGTGCCAGCAGCTTAGACGTCTTTAGCTCCTACAATGAGCAGTTCTTC
-,TRBV25-1,-,TRBJ2-7,CASSEPGAENSYEQYF,TGTGCCAGCAGTGAACCCGGGGCGGAGAACTCCTACGAGCAGTACTTC
-,TRBV5-5,many,TRBJ2-7,CASSTRTHLSYEQYF,TGTGCCAGCAGCACGAGGACTCACCTCTCCTACGAGCAGTACTTC
-,TRBV10-2,few,TRBJ1-1,CASGVNTEAFF,TGCGCCAGCGGGGTGAACACTGAAGCTTTCTTT
TRBD2,TRBV7-7,many,TRBJ2-5,CASSPVAGGQETQYF,TGTGCTAGCAGCCCAGTAGCGGGGGGACAAGAGACCCAGTACTTC
TRBD1,TRBV6-5,many,TRBJ2-3,CASSYWTGAGTDTQYF,TGTGCCAGCAGTTACTGGACAGGGGCCGGGACAGATACGCAGTATTTT
TRBD1,TRBV9,many,TRBJ1-1,CASSAGGNTEAFF,TGTGCCAGCAGCGCAGGGGGAAACACTGAAGCTTTCTTT
TRBD1,TRBV7-2,many,TRBJ2-7,CASSAYRGYEQYF,TGTGCCAGCAGCGCCTACAGGGGCTACGAGCAGTACTTC
-,TRBV30,many,TRBJ2-7,CAWRGPSEQYF,TGTGCCTGGAGGGGACCGTCCGAGCAGTACTTC
TRBD2,TRBV20-1,-,TRBJ2-1,CSACILAGEEEQFF,TGCAGTGCCTGCATACTAGCGGGAGAAGAGGAGCAGTTCTTC
-,TRBV7-9,-,TRBJ2-3,CASSLGQGTITGTQYF,TGTGCCAGCAGCTTGGGGCAGGGGACCATCACAGGTACGCAGTATTTT
-,TRBV2,few,TRBJ2-5,CASSEVDLIKETQYF,TGTGCCAGCAGTGAGGTGGACCTGATCAAAGAGACCCAGTACTTC
TRBD2,TRBV6-2/TRBV6-3,few,TRBJ2-3,CASSFSPETTSGGTTDTQYF,TGTGCCAGCAGTTTTTCCCCCGAGACGACTAGCGGGGGGACCACAGATACGCAGTATTTT
-,TRBV20-1,many,TRBJ1-1,CSATVGKEAFF,TGCAGTGCCACGGTCGGCAAGGAAGCTTTCTTT
-,TRBV7-9,many,TRBJ2-1,CASSSSTNNEQFF,TGTGCCAGCAGCTCCTCTACGAACAATGAGCAGTTCTTC
TRBD1,TRBV19,many,TRBJ2-7,CASSTPMGQLYEQYF,TGTGCCAGTAGTACCCCTATGGGACAGCTCTACGAGCAGTACTTC
TRBD1,TRBV7-9,many,TRBJ2-5,CASSSLGQGTLQETQYF,TGTGCCAGCAGCTCGCTCGGACAGGGGACCCTACAAGAGACCCAGTACTTC
TRBD1,TRBV30,few,TRBJ2-7,CAWSVGQGVKSYEQYF,TGTGCCTGGAGTGTAGGGCAGGGGGTGAAATCCTACGAGCAGTACTTC
TRBD2,TRBV7-9,many,TRBJ2-7,CASSTALAGVWEQYF,TGTGCCAGCAGCACCGCTCTGGCGGGAGTATGGGAGCAGTACTTC
-,TRBV29-1,many,TRBJ1-2,CSVGQSPINNYGYTF,TGCAGCGTCGGACAGTCCCCAATCAATAACTATGGCTACACCTTC
-,TRBV12-3/TRBV12-4,many,TRBJ2-2,CAVGKNTGELFF,TGTGCCGTTGGGAAGAACACCGGGGAGCTGTTTTTT
-,TRBV29-1,many,TRBJ2-6,CSVLPSPPAGANVLTF,TGCAGCGTTCTCCCTTCTCCTCCCGCTGGGGCCAACGTCCTGACTTTC
-,TRBV4-3,many,TRBJ1-5,CASSQAHTGNQPQHF,TGCGCCAGCAGCCAGGCACATACAGGGAATCAGCCCCAGCATTTT
-,TRBV28,many,TRBJ1-1,CASSPRGRGPMNTEAFF,TGTGCCAGCAGTCCTCGGGGCAGGGGTCCCATGAACACTGAAGCTTTCTTT
TRBD1,TRBV7-9,-,TRBJ1-4,CASSTLTGTGTTNEKLFF,TGTGCCAGCAGCACGTTAACCGGGACAGGAACAACTAATGAAAAACTGTTTTTT
-,TRBV20-1,-,TRBJ2-7,CRPSRDTDYEQYF,TGCAGGCCCTCCCGGGACACTGACTACGAGCAGTACTTC
-,TRBV4-1,-,TRBJ1-1,CASSQAQGTEAFF,TGCGCCAGCAGCCAAGCACAGGGCACTGAAGCTTTCTTT
-,TRBV27,-,TRBJ1-5,CASSFGRGPQPQHF,TGTGCCAGCAGTTTCGGCAGGGGCCCTCAGCCCCAGCATTTT
TRBD1,TRBV6-6,many,TRBJ2-7,CASKQRTGSVGEQYF,TGTGCCAGCAAACAGAGGACAGGGTCTGTAGGCGAGCAGTACTTC
-,TRBV12-3/TRBV12-4,many,TRBJ2-3,CASSLPGSSTDTQYF,TGTGCCAGCAGTTTGCCAGGATCCTCCACAGATACGCAGTATTTT
-,TRBV19,few,TRBJ2-3,CASNQGPADTQYF,TGTGCCAGTAACCAGGGGCCCGCAGATACGCAGTATTTT